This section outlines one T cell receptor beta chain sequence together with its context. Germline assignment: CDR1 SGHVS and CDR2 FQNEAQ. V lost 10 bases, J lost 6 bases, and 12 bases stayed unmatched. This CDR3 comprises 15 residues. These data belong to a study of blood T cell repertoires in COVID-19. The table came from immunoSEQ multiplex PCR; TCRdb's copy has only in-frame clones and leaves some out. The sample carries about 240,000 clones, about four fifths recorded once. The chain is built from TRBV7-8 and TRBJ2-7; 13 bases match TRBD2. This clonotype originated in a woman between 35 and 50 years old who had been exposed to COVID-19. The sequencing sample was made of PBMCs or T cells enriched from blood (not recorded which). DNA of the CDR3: TGTGCCATCAGGACACCGGGACTAGCGGGGTCCGAGCAGTACTTC. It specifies CAIRTPGLAGSEQYF.